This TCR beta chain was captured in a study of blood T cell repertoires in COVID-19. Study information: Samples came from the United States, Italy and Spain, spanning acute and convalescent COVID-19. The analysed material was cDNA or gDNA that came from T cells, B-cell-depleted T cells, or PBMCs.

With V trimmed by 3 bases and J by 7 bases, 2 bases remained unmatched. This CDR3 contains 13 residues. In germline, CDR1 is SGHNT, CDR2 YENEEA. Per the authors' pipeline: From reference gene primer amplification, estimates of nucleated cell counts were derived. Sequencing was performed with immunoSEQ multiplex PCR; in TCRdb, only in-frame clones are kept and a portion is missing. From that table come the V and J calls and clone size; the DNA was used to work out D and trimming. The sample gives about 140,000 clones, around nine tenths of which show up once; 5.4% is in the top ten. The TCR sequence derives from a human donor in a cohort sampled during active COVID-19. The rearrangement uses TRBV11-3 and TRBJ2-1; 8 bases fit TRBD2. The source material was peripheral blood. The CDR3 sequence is CASSLASGNEQFF. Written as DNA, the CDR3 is TGTGCCAGCAGCTTGGCTAGCGGGAATGAGCAGTTCTTC.